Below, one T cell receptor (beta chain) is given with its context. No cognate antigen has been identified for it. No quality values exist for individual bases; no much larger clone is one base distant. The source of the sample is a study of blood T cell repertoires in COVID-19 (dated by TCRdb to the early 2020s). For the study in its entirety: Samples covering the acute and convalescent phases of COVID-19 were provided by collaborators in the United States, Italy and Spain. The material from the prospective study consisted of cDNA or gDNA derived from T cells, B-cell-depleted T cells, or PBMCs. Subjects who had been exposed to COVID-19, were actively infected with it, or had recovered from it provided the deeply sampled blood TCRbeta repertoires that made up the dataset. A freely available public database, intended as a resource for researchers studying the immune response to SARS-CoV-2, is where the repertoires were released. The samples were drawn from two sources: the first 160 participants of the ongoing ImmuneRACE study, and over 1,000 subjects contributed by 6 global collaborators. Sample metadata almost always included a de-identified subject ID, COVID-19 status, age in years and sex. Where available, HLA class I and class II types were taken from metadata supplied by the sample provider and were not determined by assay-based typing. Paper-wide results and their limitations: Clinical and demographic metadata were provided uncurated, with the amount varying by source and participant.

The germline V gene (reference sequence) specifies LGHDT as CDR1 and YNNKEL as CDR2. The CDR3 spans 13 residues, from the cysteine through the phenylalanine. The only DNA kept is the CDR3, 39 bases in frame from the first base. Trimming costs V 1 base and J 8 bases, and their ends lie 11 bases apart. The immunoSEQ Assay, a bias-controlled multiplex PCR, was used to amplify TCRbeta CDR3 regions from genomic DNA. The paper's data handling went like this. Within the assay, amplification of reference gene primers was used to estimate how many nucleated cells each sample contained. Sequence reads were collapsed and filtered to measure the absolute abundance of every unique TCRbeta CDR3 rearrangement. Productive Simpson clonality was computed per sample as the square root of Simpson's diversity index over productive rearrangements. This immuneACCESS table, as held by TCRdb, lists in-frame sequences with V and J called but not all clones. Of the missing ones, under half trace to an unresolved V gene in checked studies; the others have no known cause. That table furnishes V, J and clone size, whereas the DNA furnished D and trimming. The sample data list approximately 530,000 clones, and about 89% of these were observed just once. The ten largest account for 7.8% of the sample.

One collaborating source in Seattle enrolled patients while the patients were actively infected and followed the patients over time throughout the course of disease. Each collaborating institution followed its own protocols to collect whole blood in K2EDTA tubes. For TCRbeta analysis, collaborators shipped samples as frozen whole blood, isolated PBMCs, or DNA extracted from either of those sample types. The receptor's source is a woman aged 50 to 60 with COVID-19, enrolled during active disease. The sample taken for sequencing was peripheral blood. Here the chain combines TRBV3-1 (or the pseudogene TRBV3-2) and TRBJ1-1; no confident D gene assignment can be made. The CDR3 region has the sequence CASSQAGREEAFF. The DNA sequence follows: TGTGCCAGCAGCCAAGCTGGGAGGGAGGAAGCTTTCTTT.